This T cell receptor (beta chain) is drawn from a study of T cell repertoires in ileal Crohn's disease. Study-level information: Patients had a median roughly 7.9-year disease duration, and around 35% were active smokers. Study results and caveats: Sorted CD8 T cells held more high-frequency clones than CD4.

Sequencing used immunoSEQ multiplex PCR; TCRdb keeps in-frame clones, though not all of them. Of about 14,000 clones listed, approximately 70% were seen once; the top ten hold 5.5% to 6%. CDR1 and CDR2 (germline): SGHRS, YFSETQ. The junction had 5 bases not matched to a gene; V was cut back by 2 bases and J by 4 bases. The CDR3 loop spans 15 amino acids. Eligibility required adulthood, ileal or ileocolonic Crohn's disease and indicated ileocolonic resection. About this clone: Its target is unknown.

Sequencing was performed on ileal tissue. The V call is TRBV5-1, the J call TRBJ1-4, with 7 bases aligning to TRBD1. The receptor was derived from an adult with Crohn's disease. CDR3 coding DNA: TGCGCCAGCAGCTTTAGGGGACAGCTTAATGAAAAACTGTTTTTT. It is translated as CASSFRGQLNEKLFF.